These T cell receptor beta chains were read from a single sample in a study of technical replicates of blood from a few donors. TCRdb's table, derived via immunoSEQ multiplex PCR, lists solely in-frame clones and lacks some. The sample lists more than 65,000 clones, about 97% occurring once. What was sequenced was T cells isolated from PBMCs. Receptor source: a human donor in good health. Both conserved end residues are part of each CDR3. Each record gives: V gene, J gene, clone size, D gene, CDR3 protein, CDR3 DNA. A D gene is named only where the DNA matches it firmly. Some rows mark clone size as missing; the rest say once, few, many or name a class of expanded clone.

V gene: TRBV29-1; J gene: TRBJ1-1; clone size: NA; D gene: NA; CDR3 protein: CSVARDEAFF; CDR3 DNA: TGCAGCGTTGCTCGGGATGAAGCTTTCTTT
V gene: TRBV5-1; J gene: TRBJ2-3; clone size: NA; D gene: TRBD2; CDR3 protein: CASSLTSGRDTQYF; CDR3 DNA: TGCGCCAGCAGCTTGACTAGCGGGAGGGATACGCAGTATTTT
V gene: TRBV7-9; J gene: TRBJ2-1; clone size: NA; D gene: TRBD1; CDR3 protein: CASSGRWTGGDHNEQFF; CDR3 DNA: TGTGCCAGCAGCGGACGCTGGACAGGGGGCGATCATAATGAGCAGTTCTTC
V gene: TRBV29-1; J gene: TRBJ2-1; clone size: NA; D gene: TRBD1; CDR3 protein: CSVEGTGHGINEQFF; CDR3 DNA: TGCAGCGTTGAAGGGACAGGTCACGGAATCAATGAGCAGTTCTTC
V gene: TRBV28; J gene: TRBJ1-1; clone size: NA; D gene: NA; CDR3 protein: CASSLRDSLAEAFF; CDR3 DNA: TGTGCCAGCAGTTTACGGGATTCGTTGGCTGAAGCTTTCTTT
V gene: TRBV30; J gene: TRBJ2-2; clone size: NA; D gene: NA; CDR3 protein: CAWIDSGAGELFF; CDR3 DNA: TGTGCCTGGATAGACTCCGGGGCCGGGGAGCTGTTTTTT
V gene: TRBV4-1; J gene: TRBJ2-3; clone size: NA; D gene: NA; CDR3 protein: CASSPTGGITDTQYF; CDR3 DNA: TGCGCCAGCAGCCCTACTGGAGGGATCACAGATACGCAGTATTTT
V gene: TRBV5-1; J gene: TRBJ1-1; clone size: NA; D gene: NA; CDR3 protein: CASSSSTRRNTEAFF; CDR3 DNA: TGCGCCAGCAGCTCCTCGACGCGGAGGAACACTGAAGCTTTCTTT
V gene: TRBV14; J gene: TRBJ1-2; clone size: NA; D gene: NA; CDR3 protein: CASSRNRAGYTF; CDR3 DNA: TGTGCCAGCAGCCGAAACAGGGCTGGCTACACCTTC
V gene: TRBV7-9; J gene: TRBJ2-3; clone size: NA; D gene: TRBD2; CDR3 protein: CASSTRAGDTDTQYF; CDR3 DNA: TGTGCCAGCAGCACCCGAGCGGGAGACACAGATACGCAGTATTTT
V gene: TRBV7-3; J gene: TRBJ1-3; clone size: NA; D gene: NA; CDR3 protein: CASSLTSSGNTIYF; CDR3 DNA: TGTGCCAGCAGCTTAACTAGCTCTGGAAACACCATATATTTT
V gene: TRBV18; J gene: TRBJ1-1; clone size: NA; D gene: NA; CDR3 protein: CASSPDSFPEDTEAFF; CDR3 DNA: TGTGCCAGCTCACCGGACAGCTTTCCGGAAGACACTGAAGCTTTCTTT
V gene: TRBV18; J gene: TRBJ2-5; clone size: NA; D gene: NA; CDR3 protein: CASSPQQETQYF; CDR3 DNA: TGTGCCAGCTCGCCTCAGCAAGAGACCCAGTACTTC
V gene: TRBV7-3; J gene: TRBJ2-4; clone size: NA; D gene: NA; CDR3 protein: CASSLSGVKNIQYF; CDR3 DNA: TGTGCCAGCAGCTTAAGCGGAGTTAAAAACATTCAGTACTTC
V gene: TRBV6-1; J gene: TRBJ1-1; clone size: NA; D gene: TRBD1; CDR3 protein: CASTVQGQGVTEAFF; CDR3 DNA: TGTGCCAGCACTGTCCAAGGACAGGGAGTCACTGAAGCTTTCTTT
V gene: TRBV5-5; J gene: TRBJ1-3; clone size: NA; D gene: NA; CDR3 protein: CASSMRPSGNTIYF; CDR3 DNA: TGTGCCAGCAGCATGAGGCCCTCTGGAAACACCATATATTTT
V gene: TRBV18; J gene: TRBJ2-7; clone size: NA; D gene: NA; CDR3 protein: CASSPREDYEQYF; CDR3 DNA: TGTGCCAGCTCACCACGGGAGGACTACGAGCAGTACTTC
V gene: TRBV28; J gene: TRBJ1-1; clone size: NA; D gene: NA; CDR3 protein: CASRNILRGTEAFF; CDR3 DNA: TGTGCCAGCAGGAATATCCTCAGGGGCACTGAAGCTTTCTTT
V gene: TRBV29-1; J gene: TRBJ2-1; clone size: NA; D gene: TRBD2; CDR3 protein: CSVEGSGGDINEQFF; CDR3 DNA: TGCAGCGTTGAAGGTTCGGGGGGGGACATCAATGAGCAGTTCTTC
V gene: TRBV15; J gene: TRBJ1-1; clone size: once; D gene: TRBD1; CDR3 protein: CATSRESRGYTEAFF; CDR3 DNA: TGTGCCACCAGCAGAGAAAGCAGGGGGTACACTGAAGCTTTCTTT
V gene: TRBV6-6; J gene: TRBJ1-1; clone size: once; D gene: NA; CDR3 protein: CASSKRGGILGTEAFF; CDR3 DNA: TGTGCCAGCAGTAAACGGGGGGGGATTTTGGGCACTGAAGCTTTCTTT
V gene: TRBV27; J gene: TRBJ1-1; clone size: NA; D gene: NA; CDR3 protein: CASSLRERVSEAFF; CDR3 DNA: TGTGCCAGCAGTCTAAGGGAGAGAGTGTCTGAAGCTTTCTTT
V gene: TRBV7-2; J gene: TRBJ2-1; clone size: NA; D gene: TRBD2; CDR3 protein: CASSSNSGIVHEQFF; CDR3 DNA: TGTGCCAGCAGCTCTAATAGCGGGATCGTTCATGAGCAGTTCTTC
V gene: TRBV10-1; J gene: TRBJ2-3; clone size: NA; D gene: NA; CDR3 protein: CASSSGPYSTDTQYF; CDR3 DNA: TGCGCCAGCAGCTCAGGTCCGTATAGCACAGATACGCAGTATTTT
V gene: TRBV14; J gene: TRBJ2-7; clone size: NA; D gene: NA; CDR3 protein: CASSQDISYEQYF; CDR3 DNA: TGTGCCAGCAGCCAAGATATCTCCTACGAGCAGTACTTC
V gene: TRBV4-1; J gene: TRBJ2-7; clone size: NA; D gene: NA; CDR3 protein: CASSLIHRDISYEQYF; CDR3 DNA: TGCGCCAGCAGCCTAATCCACCGGGACATCTCCTACGAGCAGTACTTC
V gene: TRBV6-6; J gene: TRBJ1-2; clone size: once; D gene: NA; CDR3 protein: CAITTGNRYGYTF; CDR3 DNA: TGTGCCATTACAACAGGAAACCGCTATGGCTACACCTTC
V gene: TRBV10-3; J gene: TRBJ2-1; clone size: NA; D gene: NA; CDR3 protein: CAISDYSNEQFF; CDR3 DNA: TGTGCCATCAGTGACTACTCTAATGAGCAGTTCTTC
V gene: TRBV28; J gene: TRBJ2-1; clone size: once; D gene: TRBD2; CDR3 protein: CASSPGLAGENEQFF; CDR3 DNA: TGTGCCAGCAGTCCGGGACTAGCGGGAGAGAATGAGCAGTTCTTC
V gene: TRBV28; J gene: TRBJ1-4; clone size: NA; D gene: NA; CDR3 protein: CASSFEGSTTNEKLFF; CDR3 DNA: TGTGCCAGCAGTTTTGAGGGCTCAACAACTAATGAAAAACTGTTTTTT
V gene: TRBV7-3; J gene: TRBJ2-1; clone size: NA; D gene: TRBD2; CDR3 protein: CASSLLAGSYNEQFF; CDR3 DNA: TGTGCCAGCAGCTTACTAGCGGGATCCTACAATGAGCAGTTCTTC
V gene: TRBV5-4; J gene: TRBJ2-7; clone size: NA; D gene: TRBD1; CDR3 protein: CASSSGGQSYEQYF; CDR3 DNA: TGTGCCAGCAGCTCAGGGGGCCAGTCCTACGAGCAGTACTTC
V gene: TRBV6-6; J gene: TRBJ2-1; clone size: NA; D gene: NA; CDR3 protein: CASSHRDTRGNEQFF; CDR3 DNA: TGTGCCAGCAGTCACCGGGACACCCGAGGCAATGAGCAGTTCTTC
V gene: TRBV30; J gene: TRBJ1-1; clone size: NA; D gene: NA; CDR3 protein: CAWSVTTNTEAFF; CDR3 DNA: TGTGCCTGGAGTGTAACAACGAACACTGAAGCTTTCTTT
V gene: TRBV6-5; J gene: TRBJ1-2; clone size: NA; D gene: NA; CDR3 protein: CASSYQGLQANYGYTF; CDR3 DNA: TGTGCCAGCAGTTACCAAGGACTCCAAGCTAACTATGGCTACACCTTC
V gene: TRBV5-6; J gene: TRBJ1-5; clone size: NA; D gene: TRBD1; CDR3 protein: CASSSAVQGFNQPQHF; CDR3 DNA: TGTGCCAGCAGCTCCGCGGTACAGGGGTTTAATCAGCCCCAGCATTTT
V gene: TRBV29-1; J gene: TRBJ2-1; clone size: NA; D gene: TRBD2; CDR3 protein: CSVSTSGRADEQFF; CDR3 DNA: TGCAGCGTTTCGACTAGCGGGAGGGCCGATGAGCAGTTCTTC
V gene: TRBV7-9; J gene: TRBJ2-7; clone size: NA; D gene: NA; CDR3 protein: CASSLGPGTYEQYF; CDR3 DNA: TGTGCCAGCAGCTTAGGTCCGGGAACCTACGAGCAGTACTTC
V gene: TRBV4-1; J gene: TRBJ1-1; clone size: NA; D gene: NA; CDR3 protein: CASSQVGGMNTEAFF; CDR3 DNA: TGCGCCAGCAGCCAAGTTGGGGGGATGAACACTGAAGCTTTCTTT
V gene: TRBV19; J gene: TRBJ2-7; clone size: once; D gene: NA; CDR3 protein: CASSMLPGQVEQYF; CDR3 DNA: TGTGCCAGTAGTATGTTACCGGGACAAGTAGAGCAGTACTTC
V gene: TRBV29-1; J gene: TRBJ2-7; clone size: NA; D gene: TRBD2; CDR3 protein: CSVGWRGTSGAYEQYF; CDR3 DNA: TGCAGCGTTGGGTGGAGAGGGACTAGCGGGGCCTACGAGCAGTACTTC
V gene: TRBV28; J gene: TRBJ2-7; clone size: NA; D gene: NA; CDR3 protein: CASRRTPSSSYEQYF; CDR3 DNA: TGTGCCAGCAGAAGGACTCCCTCTAGCTCCTACGAGCAGTACTTC
V gene: TRBV9; J gene: TRBJ2-2; clone size: NA; D gene: TRBD2; CDR3 protein: CASSIPRAGGETGELFF; CDR3 DNA: TGTGCCAGCAGCATCCCCCGGGCGGGAGGAGAAACCGGGGAGCTGTTTTTT
V gene: TRBV18; J gene: TRBJ2-3; clone size: NA; D gene: TRBD1; CDR3 protein: CASSPGQGTADTQYF; CDR3 DNA: TGTGCCAGCTCACCGGGACAGGGGACGGCAGATACGCAGTATTTT